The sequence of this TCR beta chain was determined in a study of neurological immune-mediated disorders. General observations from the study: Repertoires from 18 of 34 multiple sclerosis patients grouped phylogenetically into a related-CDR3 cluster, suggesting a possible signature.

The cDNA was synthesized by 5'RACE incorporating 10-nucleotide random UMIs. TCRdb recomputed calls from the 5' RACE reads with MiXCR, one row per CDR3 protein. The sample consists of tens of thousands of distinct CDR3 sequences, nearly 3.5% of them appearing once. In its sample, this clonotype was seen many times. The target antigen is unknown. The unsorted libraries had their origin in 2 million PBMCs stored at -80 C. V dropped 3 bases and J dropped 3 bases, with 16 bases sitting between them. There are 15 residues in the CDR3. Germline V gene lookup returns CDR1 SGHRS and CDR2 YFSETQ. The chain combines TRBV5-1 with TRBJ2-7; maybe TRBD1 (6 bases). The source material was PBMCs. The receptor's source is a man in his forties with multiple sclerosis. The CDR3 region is CASSSGEGEFYEQYF. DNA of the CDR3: TGCGCCAGCAGCTCAGGGGAAGGGGAATTCTACGAGCAGTACTTC.